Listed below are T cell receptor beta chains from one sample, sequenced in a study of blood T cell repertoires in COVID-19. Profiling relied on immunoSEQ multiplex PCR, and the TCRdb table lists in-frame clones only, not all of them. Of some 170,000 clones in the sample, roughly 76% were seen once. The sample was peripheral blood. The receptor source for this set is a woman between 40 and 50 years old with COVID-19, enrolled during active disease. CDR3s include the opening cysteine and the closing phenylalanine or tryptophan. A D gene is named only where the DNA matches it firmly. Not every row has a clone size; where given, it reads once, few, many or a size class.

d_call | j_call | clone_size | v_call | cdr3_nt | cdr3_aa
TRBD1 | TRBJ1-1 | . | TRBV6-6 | TGTGCCAGCAGTGGGACAGGGGACTACACTGAAGCTTTCTTT | CASSGTGDYTEAFF
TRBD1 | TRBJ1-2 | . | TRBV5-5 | TGTGCCAGCAGCCTGGACAGGGGCTATGGCTACACCTTC | CASSLDRGYGYTF
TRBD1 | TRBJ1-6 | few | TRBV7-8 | TGTGCCAGCAGCCTCCGGACAGGGGCGAGCTCCTATAATTCACCCCTCCACTTT | CASSLRTGASSYNSPLHF
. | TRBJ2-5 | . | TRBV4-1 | TGCGCCAGCAGCCAGGGGCGATCCCCGCTGGGAGAGACCCAGTACTTC | CASSQGRSPLGETQYF
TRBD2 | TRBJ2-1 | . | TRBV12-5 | TGTGCTAGTGGTTTGGACCGGACTAGCGGAGGCAATGAGCAGTTCTTC | CASGLDRTSGGNEQFF
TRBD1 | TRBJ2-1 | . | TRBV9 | TGTGCCAGCAGCCTTCGGGACAGGGAGTACAATGAGCAGTTCTTC | CASSLRDREYNEQFF
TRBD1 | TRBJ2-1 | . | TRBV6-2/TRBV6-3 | TGTGCCAGCAGCCTGGACAGGTGGTCCAATGAGCAGTTCTTC | CASSLDRWSNEQFF
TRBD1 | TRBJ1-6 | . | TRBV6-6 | TGTGCCAGCAAGGGGGCGGATAATTCACCCCTCCACTTT | CASKGADNSPLHF
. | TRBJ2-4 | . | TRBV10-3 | TGTGCCACCACTGCCCAGGGTGGGAACATTCAGTACTTC | CATTAQGGNIQYF
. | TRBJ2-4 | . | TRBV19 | TGTGCCAGTAGTATCGGAGGGACGGCCAAAAACATTCAGTACTTC | CASSIGGTAKNIQYF
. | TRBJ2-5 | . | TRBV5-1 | TGCGCCAGCAGCTTGTTGCAGGGGCGCGACGACCAGTACTTC | CASSLLQGRDDQYF
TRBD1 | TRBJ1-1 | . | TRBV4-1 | TGCGCCAGCAGCCAACGGTTTTTAGGGGGCCCTCCTGAAGCTTTCTTT | CASSQRFLGGPPEAFF
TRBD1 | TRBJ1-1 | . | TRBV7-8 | TGTGCCAGCAGTCAAGACAGGGGGAACACTGAAGCTTTCTTT | CASSQDRGNTEAFF
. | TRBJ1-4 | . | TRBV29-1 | TGCAGCGCGGACACAGGATCAACTAATGAAAAACTGTTTTTT | CSADTGSTNEKLFF
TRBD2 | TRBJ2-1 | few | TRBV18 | TGTGCCAGCTCACCCGATTCGGGACTAGCCGACAATGAGCAGTTCTTC | CASSPDSGLADNEQFF
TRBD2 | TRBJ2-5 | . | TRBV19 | TGTGCCAGTAGTATGATATTCGCTAGCGGGAGTCGGGGCCAAGAGACCCAGTACTTC | CASSMIFASGSRGQETQYF
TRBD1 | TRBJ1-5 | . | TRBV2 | TGTGCCAGCAGAGGAGGGACAGGGCCCAATCAGCCCCAGCATTTT | CASRGGTGPNQPQHF
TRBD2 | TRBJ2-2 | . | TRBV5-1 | TGCGCCAGCAGAGTGGGTGCTAGCGGGAACACCGGGGAGCTGTTTTTT | CASRVGASGNTGELFF
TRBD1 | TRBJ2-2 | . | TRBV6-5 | TGTGCCAGCAGTTACGGGGACAGGGGGCGAGAGGAGCTGTTTTTT | CASSYGDRGREELFF
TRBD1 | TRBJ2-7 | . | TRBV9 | TGTGCCAGCAGCGTAGGGGATGGGACAGGGTACTACGAGCAGTACTTC | CASSVGDGTGYYEQYF
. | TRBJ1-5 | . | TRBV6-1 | TGTGCCAGCAGCGAAGACCTAGTCGATCAGCCCCAGCATTTT | CASSEDLVDQPQHF
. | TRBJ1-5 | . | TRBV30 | TGTGCCTGGAGTGTAGAATTCCAGGTGGGTCAGCCCCAGCATTTT | CAWSVEFQVGQPQHF
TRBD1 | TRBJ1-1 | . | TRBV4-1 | TGCGCCAGCAGCCAACTACAGGGGGCCTCTGAAGCTTTCTTT | CASSQLQGASEAFF
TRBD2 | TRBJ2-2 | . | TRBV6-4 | TGTGCCAGCAGTGTTGGGCTAGCGGGTCCGGGAACCGGGGAGCTGTTTTTT | CASSVGLAGPGTGELFF
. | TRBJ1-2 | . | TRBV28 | TGTGCCACCGCGTCGGTTGGCTACACCTTC | CATASVGYTF
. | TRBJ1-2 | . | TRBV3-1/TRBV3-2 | TGTGCCAGCAGCCTAGGGGATGGCTACACCTTC | CASSLGDGYTF
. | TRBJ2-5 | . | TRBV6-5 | TGTGCCAGCAGGGCCGCCGACAGCCCAGAGACCCAGTACTTC | CASRAADSPETQYF
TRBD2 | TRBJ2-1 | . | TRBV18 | TGTGCCAGCTCAGGGACTAGCGGGACCGATGAGCAGTTCTTC | CASSGTSGTDEQFF
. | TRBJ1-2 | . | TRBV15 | TGTGCCACCAGCAGAGGACATTTACCTAACTATGGCTACACCTTC | CATSRGHLPNYGYTF
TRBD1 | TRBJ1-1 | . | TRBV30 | TGTGCCTGGAGCCCTGGGGGACAGAAAGCTTTCTTT | CAWSPGGQKAFF
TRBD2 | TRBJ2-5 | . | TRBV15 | TGTGCCACCAGCAGAGATAAAGCTAGCGGCTCACAAGAGACCCAGTACTTC | CATSRDKASGSQETQYF
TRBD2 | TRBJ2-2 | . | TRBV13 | TGTGCCAGCAGCCTGCCGCAGGCGGGAGGTCCCGGGGAGCTGTTTTTT | CASSLPQAGGPGELFF
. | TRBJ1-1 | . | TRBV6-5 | TGTGCCAGCAGTTACGGGGCGGGGGGGGAAGCTTTCTTT | CASSYGAGGEAFF
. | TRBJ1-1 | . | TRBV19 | TGTGCCAGTACTCCGCCCCAGGTGAACACTGAAGCTTTCTTT | CASTPPQVNTEAFF
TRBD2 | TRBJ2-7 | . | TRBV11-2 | TGTGCCAGCAGCCGTCAAGCGGGAGTGGGTTACGAGCAGTACTTC | CASSRQAGVGYEQYF
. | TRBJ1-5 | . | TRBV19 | TGTGCCAGTATCTCCCCGGGTGGTCAGGGCGCTCAGCCCCAGCATTTT | CASISPGGQGAQPQHF
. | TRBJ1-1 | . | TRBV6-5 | TGTGCCAGCAGTTATCAGAACATGAACACTGAAGCTTTCTTT | CASSYQNMNTEAFF
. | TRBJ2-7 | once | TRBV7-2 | TGTGCCAGCAGCTTAGCGGCCCCCCTCACCCCGGGGGAGCAGTACTTC | CASSLAAPLTPGEQYF
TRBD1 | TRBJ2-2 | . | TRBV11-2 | TGTGCCAGCAGCTTCCGGACAGGGAACACCGGGGAGCTGTTTTTT | CASSFRTGNTGELFF
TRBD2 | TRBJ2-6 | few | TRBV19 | TGTGCCAGTAGTATTCAGGGACTAAGGCTTGCTGGGGCCAACGTCCTGACTTTC | CASSIQGLRLAGANVLTF
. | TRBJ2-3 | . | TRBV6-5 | TGTGCCAGCAGGACTAACGCAGATACGCAGTATTTT | CASRTNADTQYF
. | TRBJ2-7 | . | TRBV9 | TGTGCCAGCAGCGATGGGCCCGGGACTGACGAGCAGTACTTC | CASSDGPGTDEQYF
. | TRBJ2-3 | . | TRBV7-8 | TGTGCCAGCAGCTTAGATGCGGGGCCCAGCACAGATACGCAGTATTTT | CASSLDAGPSTDTQYF
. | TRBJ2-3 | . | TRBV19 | TGTGCCAGTAGTCTTACTAGTCACGCAGATACGCAGTATTTT | CASSLTSHADTQYF
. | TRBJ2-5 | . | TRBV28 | TGTGCCAGCAGTTTTTCATCCCAAGAGACCCAGTACTTC | CASSFSSQETQYF
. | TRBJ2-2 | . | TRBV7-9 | TGTGCCAGCAGCACGTGGACTCCGAACACCGGGGAGCTGTTTTTT | CASSTWTPNTGELFF
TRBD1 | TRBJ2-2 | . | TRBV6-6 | TGTGCCAGCGGAGAGACAGGGTACAACACCGGGGAGCTGTTTTTT | CASGETGYNTGELFF
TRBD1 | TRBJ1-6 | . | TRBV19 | TGTGCCAGTAGAACTCAAACCAGACAGGGTGGTAATTCACCCCTCCACTTT | CASRTQTRQGGNSPLHF
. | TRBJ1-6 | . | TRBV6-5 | TGTGCCACCTCCGCACTAGGGAAGGATTCACCCCTCCACTTT | CATSALGKDSPLHF
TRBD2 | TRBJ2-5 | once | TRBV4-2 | TGTGCCAGCAGCCAAGCTCGGCTAGCGGGAGGAGGAGAGACCCAGTACTTC | CASSQARLAGGGETQYF
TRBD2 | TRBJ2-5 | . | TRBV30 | TGTGCCTGGAGAGTGGCGGGGGGGCCACAGACCCAGTACTTC | CAWRVAGGPQTQYF
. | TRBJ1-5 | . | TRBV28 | TGTGCCAGCAGTTTACTTTCGGGGGTGAATCAGCCCCAGCATTTT | CASSLLSGVNQPQHF
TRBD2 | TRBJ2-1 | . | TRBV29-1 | TGCAGCGTCAGGACTAGCGGGCCGTACAATGAGCAGTTCTTC | CSVRTSGPYNEQFF
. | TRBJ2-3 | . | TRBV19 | TGTGCCAGTAGTATAGGGTCAGGTATTGTAGATACGCAGTATTTT | CASSIGSGIVDTQYF
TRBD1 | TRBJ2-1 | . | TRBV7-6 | TGTGCCAGCAGCCTGAACCCCGGGACAGGCATCAATGAGCAGTTCTTC | CASSLNPGTGINEQFF
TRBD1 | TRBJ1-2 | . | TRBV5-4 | TGTGCCAGCAGCCCTCGGACAGGGGGCACCTATGGCTACACCTTC | CASSPRTGGTYGYTF
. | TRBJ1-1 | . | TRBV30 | TGTGCCTGGACAGAAGACACTGAAGCTTTCTTT | CAWTEDTEAFF
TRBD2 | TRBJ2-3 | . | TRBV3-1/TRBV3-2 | TGTGCCAGCAGCTCCCCCGTCCTAGCGGGAGAGACGCAGTATTTT | CASSSPVLAGETQYF
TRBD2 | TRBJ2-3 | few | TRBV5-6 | TGTGCCAGCAGCTATCTGTCCGGGACTAGTCTCGTCACAGATACGCAGTATTTT | CASSYLSGTSLVTDTQYF
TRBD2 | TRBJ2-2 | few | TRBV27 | TGTGCCAGCAGTTATTGGACTAGCGGGAGAAACACCGGGGAGCTGTTTTTT | CASSYWTSGRNTGELFF